This TCR beta chain was captured in a study of blood T cell repertoires in COVID-19. As for the study in general: Acute and convalescent COVID-19 specimens originated in the United States, Italy and Spain. Sources were T cells, B-cell-depleted T cells, or PBMCs; the material itself was cDNA or gDNA.

The trim removed 3 bases at V and 0 bases at J, leaving 4 bases unmatched. The CDR3 has 16 amino acids. Germline V gene sequence: CDR1 SEHNR, CDR2 FQNEAQ (reference sequence). Authors' analysis steps: Researchers report that nucleated cell counts were estimated from reference gene primer amplification. The table came from immunoSEQ multiplex PCR; TCRdb's copy has only in-frame clones and leaves some out. V and J calls plus clone size are reproduced from that table; the DNA served to infer D and trimming. The sample yields about 210,000 clones, 80% to 90% seen once. The sample was peripheral blood. The chain has TRBV7-9 and TRBJ1-4; the match to TRBD1 covers 7 bases. This receptor was identified in a woman at least 80 years old with acute or convalescent COVID-19. The CDR3 sequence: CASSLRDRATNEKLFF. The CDR3 DNA reads TGTGCCAGCAGCTTGCGGGACAGAGCAACTAATGAAAAACTGTTTTTT.